This TCR beta chain is drawn from a study of T cells in Graves' hyperthyroidism and ophthalmopathy. General study results and limits: Blood held most thyroid clonotypes expanded above 0.001 frequency.

The CDR3 totals 15 residues. CDR1 and CDR2 from the germline V gene are SGHTA and FQGNSA. The V and J ends lost 5 bases and 0 bases, in that order; junction bases with no gene match: 3. RNA transcripts gave rise to amplified TCR beta CDR3 regions. HTBI primers drove first-round RT-PCR of the TCR CDR3. TCRdb re-called the multiplex PCR reads with MiXCR, one entry per CDR3 protein. The repertoire includes hundreds of thousands of distinct CDR3 sequences, 12% to 15% of them detected once, and approximately 15% sits in the top ten. An absence of ophthalmopathy progression within 18 months meant stable Graves' hyperthyroidism. Patients aged 18 to 65 had newly diagnosed hyperthyroidism of under 2 months' duration. The PBMCs had their origin in less than 13 ml of fresh peripheral blood. Notes on this clonotype: Its antigen is not identified.

The TCR was taken from a woman between 40 and 50 years old with Graves' hyperthyroidism. The chain links TRBV7-2 to TRBJ1-3; 8 bases line up with TRBD1. Sequencing was done on a sample of blood. CDR3 sequence: CASSRDRGSGNTIYF. The CDR3 coding sequence is TGTGCCAGCAGCCGCGACAGGGGCTCTGGAAACACCATATATTTT.